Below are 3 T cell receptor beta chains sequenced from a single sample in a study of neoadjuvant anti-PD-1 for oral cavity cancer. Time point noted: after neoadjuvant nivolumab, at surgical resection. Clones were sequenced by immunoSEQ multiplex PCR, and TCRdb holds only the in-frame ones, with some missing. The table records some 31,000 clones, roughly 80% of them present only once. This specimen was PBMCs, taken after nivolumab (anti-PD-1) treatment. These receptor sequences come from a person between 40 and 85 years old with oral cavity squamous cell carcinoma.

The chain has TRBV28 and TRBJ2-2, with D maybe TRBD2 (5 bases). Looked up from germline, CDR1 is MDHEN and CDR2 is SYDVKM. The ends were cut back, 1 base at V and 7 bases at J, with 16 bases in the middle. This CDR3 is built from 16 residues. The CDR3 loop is CASSLFRSGRVGELFF. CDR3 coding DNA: TGTGCCAGCAGTTTATTTAGGTCGGGAAGGGTCGGGGAGCTGTTTTTT.

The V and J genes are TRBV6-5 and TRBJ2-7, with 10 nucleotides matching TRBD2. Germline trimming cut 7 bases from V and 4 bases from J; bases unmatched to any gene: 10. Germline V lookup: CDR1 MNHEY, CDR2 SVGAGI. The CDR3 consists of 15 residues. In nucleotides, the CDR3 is TGTGCCAGCACGTGGGAGCGGGGGGGCGTTTACGAGCAGTACTTC. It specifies CASTWERGGVYEQYF.

CDR3 residues: CASDPGLPPGNEQFF. As DNA, the CDR3 is TGTGCCAGCGACCCGGGACTTCCCCCGGGGAATGAGCAGTTCTTC. V gene TRBV2 combines with J gene TRBJ2-1, with a possible D match to TRBD2 (6 bases). Germline assignment: CDR1 SNHLY and CDR2 FYNNEI. V was trimmed by 8 bases and J by 7 bases, leaving 21 bases between them. This CDR3 is built from 15 residues.